This T cell receptor beta chain stems from a study of Graves' ophthalmopathy and Graves' hyperthyroidism. Study-wide background: The collection of peripheral blood took place at initial diagnosis, before any treatment.

Amplification targeted the TCR beta CDR3 regions, with RNA transcripts as the source material. First-round RT-PCR employed HTBI primers, with a second-round multiplex PCR after it. TCRdb recomputed calls from the multiplex PCR reads with MiXCR, one row per CDR3 protein. Among over 40,000 distinct CDR3 sequences, 50% to 65% were seen once, and the ten largest hold approximately 23%. This clonotype was seen at least ten times. The germline CDR1 and CDR2 sequences are MNHNS and SASEGT. CDR3 length: 17 amino acids. V was pared by 7 bases and J by 7 bases, with 25 bases between. Specimen: peripheral blood. The chain is built from TRBV6-1 and TRBJ2-2; tentatively, D is TRBD2 (6 bases). The TCR originated in an adult man with Graves' ophthalmopathy. CDR3 protein: CASIRRSRGMEGGELFF. In DNA form, the CDR3 reads TGTGCCAGCATACGGCGCAGTCGCGGGATGGAAGGCGGGGAGCTGTTTTTT.